These T cell receptor beta chains were read from a single sample in a study of T cell responses to AZD1222 COVID-19 vaccine. Measured with immunoSEQ multiplex PCR; TCRdb has only the in-frame clones, and not every one. This table holds 99,000 or so clones, 88% found once. The sample in question was peripheral blood, obtained on day 0 of AZD1222 vaccination. Receptors were obtained from an adult in good health. The CDR3 runs from the conserved cysteine through the conserved F or W. Fields, in order: clone size, CDR3 length, V gene, D gene, J gene, CDR3 DNA, CDR3 protein. A D gene is named only where the DNA matches it firmly. A row's size may be missing; if present it is once, few, many or a size class.

clone_size: .; cdr3_length: 13; v_call: TRBV27; d_call: .; j_call: TRBJ2-3; cdr3_nt: TGTGCCAGCAGACCCTCCGCACGGGATACGCAGTATTTT; cdr3_aa: CASRPSARDTQYF
clone_size: .; cdr3_length: 16; v_call: TRBV28; d_call: TRBD1; j_call: TRBJ1-2; cdr3_nt: TGTGCCAGCAGTTCAGCACAGGGGGCGGCCTCTTTTGGCTACACCTTC; cdr3_aa: CASSSAQGAASFGYTF
clone_size: .; cdr3_length: 16; v_call: TRBV6-4; d_call: .; j_call: TRBJ1-6; cdr3_nt: TGTGCCAGCAGTGACGGGTCGGGGCCAGGGAATTCACCCCTCCACTTT; cdr3_aa: CASSDGSGPGNSPLHF
clone_size: .; cdr3_length: 16; v_call: TRBV15; d_call: .; j_call: TRBJ1-2; cdr3_nt: TGTGCCACCAGCCTCCGTCCCGGGACACGGACCTATGGCTACACCTTC; cdr3_aa: CATSLRPGTRTYGYTF
clone_size: .; cdr3_length: 13; v_call: TRBV7-8; d_call: .; j_call: TRBJ2-3; cdr3_nt: TGTGCCAGCAGCCGACCGAGCACAGATACGCAGTATTTT; cdr3_aa: CASSRPSTDTQYF
clone_size: .; cdr3_length: 14; v_call: TRBV6-6; d_call: .; j_call: TRBJ1-2; cdr3_nt: TGTGCCAGCAGTTACCTTGGGGCCCCAGCCTCATTGGCCTTC; cdr3_aa: CASSYLGAPASLAF
clone_size: .; cdr3_length: 14; v_call: TRBV25-1; d_call: TRBD1; j_call: TRBJ1-1; cdr3_nt: TGTGCCAGCAGTGAGCAGGGGGCCTACACTGAAGCTTTCTTT; cdr3_aa: CASSEQGAYTEAFF
clone_size: .; cdr3_length: 15; v_call: TRBV4-1; d_call: .; j_call: TRBJ2-1; cdr3_nt: TGCGCCAGCAGCAAAGAACTGCCGCCCTACAATGAGCAGTTCTTC; cdr3_aa: CASSKELPPYNEQFF
clone_size: .; cdr3_length: 16; v_call: TRBV5-1; d_call: TRBD1; j_call: TRBJ2-7; cdr3_nt: TGCGCCAGCAGCCCGAGACAGGGATCTCGAACCTACGAGCAGTACTTC; cdr3_aa: CASSPRQGSRTYEQYF
clone_size: .; cdr3_length: 14; v_call: TRBV3-1/TRBV3-2; d_call: .; j_call: TRBJ2-1; cdr3_nt: TGTGCCAGCAGCCAAGACCCACGGGGGATTGAGCAGTTCTTC; cdr3_aa: CASSQDPRGIEQFF
clone_size: few; cdr3_length: 15; v_call: TRBV6-1; d_call: .; j_call: TRBJ1-5; cdr3_nt: TGTGCCAGCAGTGAACTGGCTCCGAGGGCTCAGCCCCAGCATTTT; cdr3_aa: CASSELAPRAQPQHF
clone_size: .; cdr3_length: 14; v_call: TRBV28; d_call: .; j_call: TRBJ1-3; cdr3_nt: TGTGCCAGCAGTTTCCCAGGGTCTGGAAACACCATATATTTT; cdr3_aa: CASSFPGSGNTIYF
clone_size: .; cdr3_length: 14; v_call: TRBV6-1; d_call: TRBD2; j_call: TRBJ2-7; cdr3_nt: TGTGCCAGCAGTGAAGGGGGGGGCTCCTACGAGCAGTACTTC; cdr3_aa: CASSEGGGSYEQYF
clone_size: few; cdr3_length: 15; v_call: TRBV6-5; d_call: .; j_call: TRBJ1-1; cdr3_nt: TGTGCCAGCAGTTCCCGACTTGGCGGGGACACTGAAGCTTTCTTT; cdr3_aa: CASSSRLGGDTEAFF
clone_size: .; cdr3_length: 14; v_call: TRBV3-1/TRBV3-2; d_call: .; j_call: TRBJ1-2; cdr3_nt: TGTGCCAGCAGCCAAGCGGTCGGAACATATGGCTACACCTTC; cdr3_aa: CASSQAVGTYGYTF
clone_size: few; cdr3_length: 15; v_call: TRBV4-1; d_call: TRBD1; j_call: TRBJ2-2; cdr3_nt: TGCGCCAGCAGCCGGGGACAGGGGGACGCCGGGGAGCTGTTTTTT; cdr3_aa: CASSRGQGDAGELFF
clone_size: .; cdr3_length: 16; v_call: TRBV3-1/TRBV3-2; d_call: .; j_call: TRBJ1-2; cdr3_nt: TGTGCCAGCAGCCAAGACGCGAGACAGGCTAACTATGGCTACACCTTC; cdr3_aa: CASSQDARQANYGYTF
clone_size: .; cdr3_length: 13; v_call: TRBV10-1; d_call: .; j_call: TRBJ1-2; cdr3_nt: TGCGCCAGCAGCCAGGATATTAACTATGGCTACACCTTC; cdr3_aa: CASSQDINYGYTF
clone_size: .; cdr3_length: 12; v_call: TRBV20-1; d_call: TRBD1; j_call: TRBJ2-7; cdr3_nt: TGCAGTGCTAGTATACAGGGGTACGAGCAGTACTTC; cdr3_aa: CSASIQGYEQYF
clone_size: .; cdr3_length: 15; v_call: TRBV29-1; d_call: TRBD1; j_call: TRBJ1-3; cdr3_nt: TGCAGCGTTAAAAGGGACAGCAACTCTGGAAACACCATATATTTT; cdr3_aa: CSVKRDSNSGNTIYF
clone_size: .; cdr3_length: 16; v_call: TRBV19; d_call: .; j_call: TRBJ1-1; cdr3_nt: TGTGCCAGTAGTATAGCATTGGTGGGGGCCAACACTGAAGCTTTCTTT; cdr3_aa: CASSIALVGANTEAFF
clone_size: .; cdr3_length: 16; v_call: TRBV3-1/TRBV3-2; d_call: TRBD2; j_call: TRBJ2-7; cdr3_nt: TGTGCCAGCAGCCCACTAGCGGGAGGGCTCATAGGCGAGCAGTACTTC; cdr3_aa: CASSPLAGGLIGEQYF
clone_size: .; cdr3_length: 15; v_call: TRBV11-2; d_call: TRBD1; j_call: TRBJ2-1; cdr3_nt: TGTGCCAGCAGCCTCCGGGACAGGGGCGACAATGAGCAGTTCTTC; cdr3_aa: CASSLRDRGDNEQFF
clone_size: .; cdr3_length: 18; v_call: TRBV4-3; d_call: .; j_call: TRBJ1-3; cdr3_nt: TGCGCCAGCAGCCAAGATAGGCAGGGAGGTACGTCTGGAAACACCATATATTTT; cdr3_aa: CASSQDRQGGTSGNTIYF
clone_size: .; cdr3_length: 14; v_call: TRBV19; d_call: .; j_call: TRBJ1-6; cdr3_nt: TGTGCCAGTAGGAGCAGGGGAGGTAATTCACCCCTCCACTTT; cdr3_aa: CASRSRGGNSPLHF
clone_size: .; cdr3_length: 14; v_call: TRBV2; d_call: .; j_call: TRBJ2-7; cdr3_nt: TGTGCCAGCCTCGGGGACGGGCCCTCCTACGAGCAGTACTTC; cdr3_aa: CASLGDGPSYEQYF
clone_size: .; cdr3_length: 16; v_call: TRBV4-3; d_call: TRBD1; j_call: TRBJ1-2; cdr3_nt: TGCGCCAGCAGCCGGGACAGCTACTCCCCTAACTATGGCTACACCTTC; cdr3_aa: CASSRDSYSPNYGYTF
clone_size: .; cdr3_length: 16; v_call: TRBV18; d_call: .; j_call: TRBJ1-6; cdr3_nt: TGTGCCAGCGACCGGTCAGGGCAACCCGGTAATTCACCCCTCCACTTT; cdr3_aa: CASDRSGQPGNSPLHF
clone_size: .; cdr3_length: 15; v_call: TRBV5-1; d_call: TRBD1; j_call: TRBJ1-3; cdr3_nt: TGCGCCAGCAGCCGACAGGGCAACTCTGGAAACACCATATATTTT; cdr3_aa: CASSRQGNSGNTIYF
clone_size: .; cdr3_length: 12; v_call: TRBV24-1; d_call: .; j_call: TRBJ2-2; cdr3_nt: TGTGCCACCAGTGAGGTGGGACAGGAGCTGTTTTTT; cdr3_aa: CATSEVGQELFF
clone_size: .; cdr3_length: 16; v_call: TRBV15; d_call: .; j_call: TRBJ2-7; cdr3_nt: TGTGCCACCAGCGGGACGAGCCGGGGGCGCGTAGCCGAGCAGTACTTC; cdr3_aa: CATSGTSRGRVAEQYF
clone_size: .; cdr3_length: 17; v_call: TRBV2; d_call: TRBD2; j_call: TRBJ2-1; cdr3_nt: TGTGCCACGCCCGGCCGCCTAGCGGGGGGGCTCTACAATGAGCAGTTCTTC; cdr3_aa: CATPGRLAGGLYNEQFF
clone_size: .; cdr3_length: 14; v_call: TRBV6-4; d_call: TRBD2; j_call: TRBJ2-3; cdr3_nt: TGTGCCAGCAGTAGCGGGGGGGGCACAGATACGCAGTATTTT; cdr3_aa: CASSSGGGTDTQYF
clone_size: .; cdr3_length: 17; v_call: TRBV3-1/TRBV3-2; d_call: .; j_call: TRBJ1-2; cdr3_nt: TGTGCCAGCAGCCAAGATCCTGGGAGGGGCGTGTTCTATGGCTACACCTTC; cdr3_aa: CASSQDPGRGVFYGYTF
clone_size: .; cdr3_length: 14; v_call: TRBV9; d_call: .; j_call: TRBJ1-3; cdr3_nt: TGTGCCAGCAGCGAAGGGGTGTCCGGAAACACCATATATTTT; cdr3_aa: CASSEGVSGNTIYF
clone_size: .; cdr3_length: 18; v_call: TRBV27; d_call: TRBD1; j_call: TRBJ1-5; cdr3_nt: TGTGCCAGCAGTCCGGACAGGGCAATACAGGGAAGCAATCAGCCCCAGCATTTT; cdr3_aa: CASSPDRAIQGSNQPQHF
clone_size: .; cdr3_length: 11; v_call: TRBV6-1; d_call: .; j_call: TRBJ1-5; cdr3_nt: TGTGCCAGCAGTGATGGTCAGCCCCAGCATTTT; cdr3_aa: CASSDGQPQHF
clone_size: .; cdr3_length: 18; v_call: TRBV9; d_call: TRBD2; j_call: TRBJ2-3; cdr3_nt: TGTGCCAGCAGCCCACCTGGGACTAGCGGGGGGGCCATAGATACGCAGTATTTT; cdr3_aa: CASSPPGTSGGAIDTQYF
clone_size: .; cdr3_length: 15; v_call: TRBV27; d_call: .; j_call: TRBJ2-1; cdr3_nt: TGTGCCAGCAGCCGAGAGGGCGCCTCCTACAATGAGCAGTTCTTC; cdr3_aa: CASSREGASYNEQFF
clone_size: .; cdr3_length: 13; v_call: TRBV7-9; d_call: .; j_call: TRBJ2-7; cdr3_nt: TGTGCCAGCAGCCCCTATGATTCGTCCGAGCAGTACTTC; cdr3_aa: CASSPYDSSEQYF
clone_size: few; cdr3_length: 17; v_call: TRBV6-4; d_call: TRBD1; j_call: TRBJ2-2; cdr3_nt: TGTGCCAGCAGTGACTCGAGTGAACAGGGGAGTTCCGGGGAGCTGTTTTTT; cdr3_aa: CASSDSSEQGSSGELFF
clone_size: .; cdr3_length: 15; v_call: TRBV7-9; d_call: .; j_call: TRBJ1-2; cdr3_nt: TGTGCCAGCAGCTTAAACACAGGCTCTAACTATGGCTACACCTTC; cdr3_aa: CASSLNTGSNYGYTF
clone_size: .; cdr3_length: 13; v_call: TRBV28; d_call: TRBD1; j_call: TRBJ2-1; cdr3_nt: TGTGCCAGCAGACGGACAGGGAACAATGAGCAGTTCTTC; cdr3_aa: CASRRTGNNEQFF
clone_size: few; cdr3_length: 16; v_call: TRBV4-3; d_call: .; j_call: TRBJ2-5; cdr3_nt: TGCGCCAGCAGCCAAGAGGTCCGGGGGCGCGAAGAGACCCAGTACTTC; cdr3_aa: CASSQEVRGREETQYF
clone_size: once; cdr3_length: 14; v_call: TRBV5-1; d_call: .; j_call: TRBJ2-5; cdr3_nt: TGCGCCAGCAACTTCGGGACATCAGAAGAGACCCAGTACTTC; cdr3_aa: CASNFGTSEETQYF